A single T cell receptor (beta chain) is shown here with its context. This clonotype was recorded many times. Its antigen is currently not known. No base quality information exists; no much larger clone differs at one position. The time point label, as the study defines it: sample taken at primary tumor resection. For TCR sequencing, whole RNA was extracted from tumor and nontumor lung tissue, or from cryopreserved PBMC samples, and no cell sorting was done. Samples were obtained from around 72 patients with early-stage, untreated non-small cell lung cancer from the lung TRACERx cohort. Only patients for whom sufficient RNA was available from at least two tumor regions were selected for TCR sequencing. These data come from a study of spatial heterogeneity in lung cancer (dated by TCRdb to between 2018 and 2021). Regarding the research as a whole: More beta-chain than alpha-chain transcripts were consistently detected, likely reflecting higher beta-chain transcript abundance. Both alpha and beta chains were TCR-sequenced in approximately 200 tumor regions, under 70 matched nontumor lung samples and over 55 PBMC samples obtained at surgery. In non-small cell lung cancer, the study quantitatively compared TCR alpha and beta repertoires across several tumor regions, matched nontumor lung, and blood. TCR repertoire features were related to nonsynonymous mutation counts determined by whole-exome sequencing of tumor tissue. In the raw uncorrected reads, each unique combination of TCR and UMI appeared more than ten times on average.

Study-level results and caveats: Additional single-cell paired TCR alpha and beta sequencing was considered necessary to confirm, at a functional level, the hypothesis that regional TCRs recognize regional mutations. Ubiquitous expanded tumor TCRs showed up in blood more often at tumor resection than at routine follow-up.

The method was 5' RACE. The sequencer was a NextSeq 500. To allow correction of PCR and sequencing errors, the TCR library protocol tagged every TCR cDNA molecule with a unique molecular identifier. The original methods were these. TCR identification, UMI-based error correction and CDR3 extraction were performed with Decombinator tools. Expanded TCRs were defined as those above a frequency of 2 per 1,000, corresponding to the top 1% of the tumor frequency distribution. Renyi diversity was computed with the R vegan package after each repertoire had been subsampled 100 times to 5,000 TCRs. To build CDR3 similarity networks, amino acid triplet string-kernel similarity was used, and CDR3s were connected when their pairwise similarity was above 0.82. Using fastp trimming at Q25 and MiXCR clonotype assembly, TCRdb reanalyzed the public sequencing data and kept in-frame beta chains. Entries are consolidated by CDR3 protein sequence, retaining the most common genes and DNA. TCRdb, not the original authors, processed these V and J calls. Across this sample there are around 26,000 distinct CDR3 sequences, with over 6% seen only once. The ten most abundant clones make up more than 13% of the sample.

V is shortened by 4 bases, J by 6 bases, and the region joining them spans 6 bases. The CDR3 numbers 12 residues from cysteine through phenylalanine. Only the CDR3 part of the read is kept: 36 bases, read in frame from the first base. CDR1 and CDR2 are drawn from the germline V gene: SGHTA, FQGNSA. Specimen: PBMCs, collected at surgery. This TCR came from a male donor with early-stage non-small cell lung cancer. Here the chain combines TRBV7-2 and TRBJ2-2; D gene: possibly TRBD1, on 6 matching bases. The CDR3 reads as follows: CASSWTAGELFF. The DNA sequence reads TGTGCCAGCAGCTGGACAGCCGGGGAGCTGTTTTTT.